This entry concerns a single TCR beta chain. What it binds is unknown. Each patient came to thyroid surgery without any prior treatment (of any kind). This sample is drawn from a study of metastatic and nonmetastatic thyroid tumors. In the study overall: Repertoires of blood and of tissue (tumor or nodule) from malignant and benign thyroid patients were compared. Overall study results and limits: Compared with benign nodules, malignant thyroid tumors were reported to have significantly higher TCR beta diversity in both blood and tumor.

Trimming removed 2 bases from V and 8 bases from J, with 9 bases in between. The CDR3 contains 11 residues. In germline, CDR1 is DFQATT, CDR2 SNEGSKA (reference sequence). TCRdb re-clonotyped the PCR reads through MiXCR. In the table there are some 41,000 clones, less than 3.5% of which are singletons. This clonotype was obtained from a female donor with papillary thyroid cancer or a benign thyroid nodule (not recorded which). Some clones in this sample may be carry-over from other donors' samples. The sequenced material came from blood. The chain couples TRBV20-1 to TRBJ2-5; tentatively, D is TRBD2 (5 bases). The CDR3 reads CSARLTSTQYF. CDR3 DNA: TGCAGTGCTAGACTAACTAGTACCCAGTACTTC.